The entry below gives a single TCR beta chain sequence along with its context. The antigen is unknown. The source of the sample is a study of regulatory T cells in long-lasting Graves disease. Germline assignment: CDR1 SEHNR and CDR2 FQNEAQ (reference sequence). CDR3 length equals 14 residues. Trimming removed 3 bases from V and 5 bases from J; junction bases left unmatched: 5. The study, taken as a whole, reports: Limited sample numbers may have lowered accuracy. Persistent disease preferred TRBV28, TRBJ1-2 and TRBJ2-5; new disease, TRBV20-1 and TRBJ2-1. Fewer public clonotypes were shared by new patients (approximately 970) than by persistent patients (approximately 2,700).

Time point in this sample: persistent/refractory GD, antithyroid drugs over 5 years with positive TRAb. Extracted RNA from PBMCs served as the source of the TCR library. Nine milliliters of peripheral blood were taken and placed in EDTA tubes. Libraries of TCR beta came from iRepertoire HTBI primers plus Arm-PCR of CDR3 regions. TCRdb re-derived calls from the multiplex PCR reads in MiXCR, one entry per CDR3 protein. The repertoire has a few hundred thousand distinct CDR3 sequences, 23% of them found once; the top ten carry about a quarter. The chain is built from TRBV7-9 and TRBJ2-7, with 9 bases fitting TRBD2. The starting material was peripheral blood mononuclear cells (PBMCs), obtained when the disease was refractory, from a patient treated with antithyroid drugs. The sequence was collected from a female donor with Graves disease. CDR3 region: CASSLTSGSDEQYF. CDR3 nucleotide sequence: TGTGCCAGCAGCTTGACTAGCGGCTCTGACGAGCAGTACTTC.